This T cell receptor (beta chain) was captured by sequencing in a study of shared clonotypes between healthy human individuals. Overall study context: There were three CD4 naive, three CD4 memory, two CD8 naive and one CD8 memory plates per donor.

On this clone itself: What it recognizes is unknown.

Measured with immunoSEQ multiplex PCR; TCRdb has only the in-frame clones, and not every one. The data contain about 1 million clones, about 75% of them singletons. From germline, CDR1 is LNHNV and CDR2 YYDKDF (reference sequence). Trimming shortened V by 5 bases and J by 6 bases, and 19 bases separated the two germline ends. The CDR3 covers 15 residues. Study results and limitations: Sample collection involved blood only; tissue repertoires are likely different. The study generally estimated greater richness for naive than memory subsets.

The sequencing sample was made of memory CD4+ T cells sorted from blood. As to subset: CD45RA-negative fraction. The clonotype comes from a man younger than 35 in good health. This chain links TRBV15 with TRBJ1-2; no clear D gene. The CDR3 sequence: CATSSFLVEADGYTF. In DNA, the CDR3 is TGTGCCACCAGCTCGTTTCTTGTAGAGGCCGATGGCTACACCTTC.